Following are 27 T cell receptor beta chains from one sample sequenced in a study of blood T cell repertoires in COVID-19. Assay used: immunoSEQ multiplex PCR; TCRdb lists only in-frame clones, some missing. The sample consists of around 39,000 clones, over 70% of them appearing once. The specimen was peripheral blood. These receptors all come from an older man with active or convalescent COVID-19.

In its sample, this clone was seen a few times. The chain combines TRBV18 with TRBJ1-6; 7 bases line up with TRBD1. Unmatched junction bases numbered 11, after V lost 3 bases and J lost 9 bases. CDR1 is KGHSH, CDR2 LQKENI, per germline. The CDR3 has 16 residues. CDR3 loop: CASSPSRQGTGSPLHF. The DNA for the CDR3 is TGTGCCAGCTCACCCTCCCGACAGGGTACGGGTTCACCCCTCCACTTT.

This chain connects TRBV7-9 to TRBJ1-2; D remains ambiguous. Germline V CDR1 and CDR2: SEHNR, FQNEAQ (reference sequence). V lost 1 base, J lost 2 bases, and 11 bases lay in between. This CDR3 region has 15 residues. CDR3 sequence reads: CASSLVPNTNYGYTF. CDR3 nucleotides: TGTGCCAGCAGCTTAGTCCCCAACACAAACTATGGCTACACCTTC. Drawing the rest from reference TRBV7-9 and TRBJ1-2, the complete variable domain is DTGVSQNPRHKITKRGQNVTFRCDPISEHNRLYWYRQTLGQGPEFLTYFQNEAQLEKSRLLSDRFSAERPKGSFSTLEIQRTEQGDSAMYLCASSLVPNTNYGYTFGSGTRLTVV.

V usage is TRBV5-1 and J usage is TRBJ1-2; D call uncertain. The CDR3 covers 16 residues. Germline CDR1 SGHRS, CDR2 YFSETQ. The V and J ends lost 0 bases and 1 base respectively, with 13 bases between them. CDR3 DNA: TGCGCCAGCAGCTTGGCCGGTGGCCGGGATAACTATGGCTACACCTTC. Amino acid sequence: CASSLAGGRDNYGYTF.

The chain couples TRBV15 to TRBJ2-7, with 8 positions matching TRBD1. The J segment lost 4 bases and the V segment lost 4 bases, leaving 12 bases of the junction unmatched. The CDR3 totals 16 residues. In germline, CDR1 is LNHNV, CDR2 YYDKDF (reference sequence). CDR3 region: CATSKTKSGGRYEQYF. The CDR3 coding sequence is TGTGCCACCAGCAAAACAAAGTCAGGGGGCAGGTACGAGCAGTACTTC.

This clone was picked up a small number of times. This chain links TRBV11-3 with TRBJ2-5, with 9 nucleotides matching TRBD2. V trimming: 5 bases; J trimming: 5 bases; junction bases outside the gene matches: 9. This CDR3 is built from 15 residues. CDR1 and CDR2 (germline): SGHNT, YENEEA. CDR3 nucleotide sequence: TGTGCCAGCAGCCCTACGGGACTAGCTAGTGAGACCCAGTACTTC. Protein: CASSPTGLASETQYF.

This clone was found once. V is TRBV5-1 and J is TRBJ1-2, with TRBD1 matching 8 bases. This CDR3 is 17 amino acids long. V lost 0 bases to trimming and J lost 3 bases; unmatched junction nucleotides: 10. Germline CDR1 is SGHRS and CDR2 is YFSETQ. CDR3 coding DNA: TGCGCCAGCAGCTTGGTGCCAGGGGGCCGAGGTTACTATGGCTACACCTTC. It specifies CASSLVPGGRGYYGYTF.

The chain has TRBV11-3 and TRBJ1-4, with TRBD1 as a possible D gene (5 bases). The CDR3 loop spans 14 amino acids. The germline V gene has CDR1 SGHNT and CDR2 YENEEA. The germline V and J ends were trimmed by 3 bases and 8 bases, with 13 bases remaining between them. The CDR3 spells CASSFGTEGEKLFF. The CDR3 DNA reads TGTGCCAGCAGCTTCGGGACTGAGGGGGAAAAACTGTTTTTT.

The chain links TRBV5-5 to TRBJ1-2; D is possibly TRBD1 (6 bases). This CDR3 has 13 amino acids. V was clipped by 4 bases and J by 2 bases, with 9 bases between them. Germline V CDR1 and CDR2: SGHKS, YYEKEE (reference sequence). The CDR3 nucleotides are TGTGCCAGCAGCGGGGGGGCAAACTATGGCTACACCTTC. Its translation: CASSGGANYGYTF.

V gene TRBV5-5 combines with J gene TRBJ2-5, with D tentatively TRBD1 (6 bases). The CDR3 loop spans 16 amino acids. The germline CDR1 and CDR2 sequences are SGHKS and YYEKEE (reference sequence). The V end was cut by 0 bases, the J end by 5 bases, with 17 bases between. The CDR3 nucleotides read TGTGCCAGCAGCTTGGCCGTTCAGGGGCGGGTCGAGACCCAGTACTTC. Its translation is CASSLAVQGRVETQYF. The full variable domain, rest sourced from reference TRBV5-5 and TRBJ2-5, is DAGVTQSPTHLIKTRGQQVTLRCSPISGHKSVSWYQQVLGQGPQFIFQYYEKEERGRGNFPDRFSARQFPNYSSELNVNALLLGDSALYLCASSLAVQGRVETQYFGPGTRLLVL.

This clone was seen more than once but under ten times. The chain employs TRBV27 and TRBJ1-6; D is ambiguous. Trimming cost V 2 bases and J 1 base, with 9 bases left between them. This CDR3 comprises 16 residues. Germline CDR1 and CDR2: MNHEY and SMNVEV (reference sequence). As DNA, the CDR3 is TGTGCCAGCAGTTTACAGACGACATCCTATAATTCACCCCTCCACTTT. It yields the protein CASSLQTTSYNSPLHF.

This rearrangement joins TRBV5-4 to TRBJ1-2; TRBD1 matches 7 bases. The CDR3 runs 13 residues. Germline V gives CDR1 SGHNT, CDR2 YYREEE (reference sequence). J lost 3 bases, V lost 3 bases, and 2 bases had no gene match. The CDR3 region has the DNA TGTGCCAGCAGCTACCAGGGGGACTATGGCTACACCTTC. The encoded protein is CASSYQGDYGYTF.

Here the CDR3 reads CASSFAGTTYNEQFF. DNA of the CDR3: TGTGCCAGCAGCTTCGCCGGGACTACTTACAATGAGCAGTTCTTC. The V and J genes are TRBV7-2 and TRBJ2-1; 7 bases are shared with TRBD2. The V and J ends lost 3 bases and 4 bases, in that order; junction bases with no gene match: 6. The CDR3 is made up of 15 amino acids. Germline V gene sequence: CDR1 SGHTA, CDR2 FQGNSA. The full variable domain, with the rest looked up from reference TRBV7-2 and TRBJ2-1, is GAGVSQSPSNKVTEKGKDVELRCDPISGHTALYWYRQSLGQGLEFLIYFQGNSAPDKSGLPSDRFSAERTGGSVSTLTIQRTQQEDSAVYLCASSFAGTTYNEQFFGPGTRLTVL.

The J gene is TRBJ1-2, the V gene TRBV6-5; 12 bases agree with TRBD1. The CDR3 has 14 amino acids. Germline V lookup: CDR1 MNHEY, CDR2 SVGAGI. V lost 6 bases to trimming and J lost 7 bases; unmatched junction nucleotides: 6. CDR3 DNA sequence: TGTGCCAGCAGCTACGGGACAGGGGGCGGTGGCTACACCTTC. Translating gives CASSYGTGGGGYTF.

V is TRBV7-3 and J is TRBJ2-2; D uncertain. Germline V gene data show CDR1 as SGHTA and CDR2 as FQGTGA. This CDR3 comprises 14 residues. V was clipped by 5 bases and J by 2 bases, with 9 bases between them. Here the CDR3 DNA reads TGTGCCAGCAGCCCAGACACTAACACCGGGGAGCTGTTTTTT. The encoded protein is CASSPDTNTGELFF.

V is TRBV11-1 and J is TRBJ2-2, with 10 bases that match TRBD2. Per germline, CDR1 SGHAT and CDR2 FQDESV (reference sequence). The CDR3 runs 15 residues. With V trimmed by 5 bases and J by 4 bases, 4 bases remained unmatched. The CDR3 sequence is CASSNSGRATGELFF. CDR3 nucleotide sequence: TGTGCCAGCAGCAACAGCGGGAGGGCCACCGGGGAGCTGTTTTTT.

This clone was seen more than once but under ten times. The final CDR3 position lacks the conserved phenylalanine or tryptophan, pointing to a likely read error. It is unclear where the CDR3 begins or ends on the DNA, so no DNA is shown, and the CDR3 is as TCRdb lists it. The rearrangement joins TRBV11-2 to TRBJ1-1; the table names TRBD1, a call not compared with the DNA. The germline V gene encodes CDR1 SGHAT and CDR2 FQNNGV. The CDR3 is made up of 13 amino acids, end residues included. The chain's CDR3 is CASSLDPRTEPRL.

This rearrangement joins TRBV5-4 to TRBJ1-1; tentative D call: TRBD1 (6 bases). Deletions cut 4 bases from V and 4 bases from J, with 20 bases between. The CDR3 is 16 amino acids. From germline, CDR1 is SGHNT and CDR2 YYREEE (reference sequence). The CDR3 coding sequence is TGTGCCAGCAGCCCGGGGGGGGGCCTGGGGAGCACTGAAGCTTTCTTT. Encoded protein: CASSPGGGLGSTEAFF.

This clone has a handful of counts. The rearrangement joins TRBV9 to TRBJ2-3; the match to TRBD2 covers 11 bases. Germline V lookup: CDR1 SGDLS, CDR2 YYNGEE. With 4 bases clipped from V and 4 bases from J, the junction kept 11 bases outside the gene matches. This CDR3 region has 17 residues. Here the CDR3 DNA reads TGTGCCAGCAGCCTTTCGTCGGGACTAGCGGATTCAGATACGCAGTATTTT. This codes for CASSLSSGLADSDTQYF. Full variable domain (rest looked up from reference TRBV9 and TRBJ2-3): DSGVTQTPKHLITATGQRVTLRCSPRSGDLSVYWYQQSLDQGLQFLIQYYNGEERAKGNILERFSAQQFPDLHSELNLSSLELGDSALYFCASSLSSGLADSDTQYFGPGTRLTVL.

This clone was recorded only once. V gene TRBV7-9 combines with J gene TRBJ2-1; D is ambiguous. Trimming left V 3 bases short and J 8 bases short, with 5 bases between. The germline V gene encodes CDR1 SEHNR and CDR2 FQNEAQ (reference sequence). This CDR3 has 11 residues. CDR3 DNA: TGTGCCAGCAGCTTCGTTCATGAGCAGTTCTTC. It encodes CASSFVHEQFF. Using reference TRBV7-9 and TRBJ2-1 for the parts outside the CDR3, the full variable domain is DTGVSQNPRHKITKRGQNVTFRCDPISEHNRLYWYRQTLGQGPEFLTYFQNEAQLEKSRLLSDRFSAERPKGSFSTLEIQRTEQGDSAMYLCASSFVHEQFFGPGTRLTVL.

The chain carries TRBV19 and TRBJ2-3; 13 bases line up with TRBD2. V dropped 3 bases and J dropped 1; count of bases not matched to a gene: 1. In germline, CDR1 is LNHDA, CDR2 SQIVND (reference sequence). CDR3 length: 16 amino acids. CDR3 sequence (DNA): TGTGCCAGTAGTATCGGACTAGCGGGGGGCACAGATACGCAGTATTTT. The encoded protein is CASSIGLAGGTDTQYF.

The V gene is TRBV11-1, the J gene TRBJ1-1; D not certain. Germline CDR1 and CDR2: SGHAT and FQDESV (reference sequence). The germline V and J ends were trimmed by 4 bases and 6 bases, with 12 bases remaining between them. This CDR3 has 13 amino acids. CDR3 DNA sequence: TGTGCCAGCAGCTCTAGCCCTACCGCTGAAGCTTTCTTT. Translated, it gives CASSSSPTAEAFF.

For the CDR3, the DNA is TGTGCCAGCAGCGCGACTAGCGGGGGGTTAAGTTCCCCCGGGCAGTTCTTC. Translated: CASSATSGGLSSPGQFF. J is TRBJ2-1 and V is TRBV9; 13 nucleotides agree with TRBD2. With 3 bases clipped from V and 12 bases from J, the junction kept 15 bases outside the gene matches. This CDR3 is 17 amino acids long. CDR1 and CDR2 (germline): SGDLS, YYNGEE.

This chain links TRBV5-4 with TRBJ2-5; D is undetermined. The V end lost 1 base, the J end lost 1 base, and 5 bases lay between the germline ends. Germline V gene sequence: CDR1 SGHNT, CDR2 YYREEE (reference sequence). There are 13 residues in the CDR3. The CDR3 sequence is CASSLSSQETQYF. Written as DNA, the CDR3 is TGTGCCAGCAGCTTGAGTAGCCAAGAGACCCAGTACTTC.

The chain uses TRBV9 and TRBJ2-3; 15 bases match TRBD2. This CDR3 is built from 16 residues. CDR1 is SGDLS and CDR2 is YYNGEE in the germline V gene. V shed 3 bases and J 3 bases; nucleotides not matched to a gene: 2. In DNA form, the CDR3 reads TGTGCCAGCAGCGGGGGGACTAGCGGGAGGACAGATACGCAGTATTTT. Translated: CASSGGTSGRTDTQYF.

The chain recombines TRBV20-1 with TRBJ1-1; D gene ambiguous. The CDR3 runs 13 residues. Germline loops: CDR1 DFQATT, CDR2 SNEGSKA (reference sequence). The V end was cut by 3 bases, the J end by 1 base, with 9 bases between. The CDR3 DNA reads as TGCAGTGCTAGTGAACCTACGAACACTGAAGCTTTCTTT. Translation: CSASEPTNTEAFF.

This rearrangement joins TRBV4-3 to TRBJ2-3; TRBD2 matches at 7 bases. From germline, CDR1 is LGHNA and CDR2 YSLEER. This CDR3 has 16 residues. The V and J ends lost 4 bases and 5 bases, in that order; junction bases with no gene match: 12. Written as DNA, the CDR3 is TGCGCCAGCAGCCCCCGCCTGGGCGGGGGAGGAGATACGCAGTATTTT. Translating it yields CASSPRLGGGGDTQYF.

The chain joins TRBV29-1 to TRBJ1-1; possibly TRBD1 for D (5 bases). The germline CDR1 and CDR2 sequences are SQVTM and ANQGSEA. V shed 2 bases and J shed 3 bases, with 13 bases lying between them. CDR3 length: 14 residues. CDR3 nucleotides: TGCAGCGTTGAAAGGGTAGGAGGGGACACTGAAGCTTTCTTT. It yields the protein CSVERVGGDTEAFF. The full variable domain, its missing parts supplied by reference TRBV29-1 and TRBJ1-1, is SAVISQKPSRDICQRGTSLTIQCQVDSQVTMMFWYRQQPGQSLTLIATANQGSEATYESGFVIDKFPISRPNLTFSTLTVSNMSPEDSSIYLCSVERVGGDTEAFFGQGTRLTVV.